These T cell receptor beta chains were read from a single sample in a study of CD8+ T cells in alopecia areata. Assay: immunoSEQ multiplex PCR; the TCRdb copy retains only in-frame clones and omits some. The sample has roughly 220,000 clones; approximately 65% are singletons. The sample was CD4+ T cells sorted from blood, taken at approximately week 42, from a patient treated with tofacitinib. These receptors all stem from a human donor with alopecia areata. The CDR3 runs from the conserved cysteine through the conserved F or W. Fields, in order: V gene, clone size, D gene, J gene, CDR3 DNA, CDR3 protein. A D gene is named only where the DNA matches it firmly. Where a row states a size, it is once, few, many or the class of an expanded clone; other rows omit it.

TRBV7-8	once	TRBD2	TRBJ2-1	TGTGCCAGCAGCTACCCGGGACTAGCGGGGGGTTCCTCCTACAATGAGCAGTTCTTC	CASSYPGLAGGSSYNEQFF
TRBV18	-	TRBD1	TRBJ1-2	TGTGCCAGCTCGCGAGGACAGGGGTCGAGCAATGGCTACACCTTC	CASSRGQGSSNGYTF
TRBV30	-	-	TRBJ1-1	TGTGCCTGGAGTGTGGAACACACTGAAGCTTTCTTT	CAWSVEHTEAFF
TRBV19	-	-	TRBJ2-7	TGTGCCAGTAGTTTGGACAGAAGCTCCTACGAGCAGTACTTC	CASSLDRSSYEQYF
TRBV5-1	-	-	TRBJ2-3	TGCGCCAGCAGCAAACTAGGGAGACTACTTAGGACAGATACGCAGTATTTT	CASSKLGRLLRTDTQYF
TRBV27	-	-	TRBJ1-5	TGTGCCAGCAGTTTATACGGACGCAATCAGCCCCAGCATTTT	CASSLYGRNQPQHF
TRBV2	-	-	TRBJ2-3	TGTGCCAGCAGTGAAGCGCCGGGGAGGGGCCGGGGGGCGACAGATACGCAGTATTTT	CASSEAPGRGRGATDTQYF
TRBV6-6	-	-	TRBJ1-6	TGTGCCACCGATGAGACGGGCTCTAATTCACCCCTCCACTTT	CATDETGSNSPLHF
TRBV9	-	TRBD1	TRBJ2-1	TGTGCCAGCAGCGTAGCCGGGACAGGGATAGGTGAGCAGTTCTTC	CASSVAGTGIGEQFF
TRBV6-6	-	-	TRBJ2-2	TGTGCCAGCAATACGGACGGCGCGAACACCGGGGAGCTGTTTTTT	CASNTDGANTGELFF
TRBV6-5	-	TRBD1	TRBJ1-6	TGTGCCAGCAGGCCGGGACAGGTCCTTAATTCACCCCTCCACTTT	CASRPGQVLNSPLHF
TRBV10-3	-	TRBD1	TRBJ1-1	TGTGCCATCGCCCCAACGGGACAGGGGGCGGGTACCCCAAAAGCTTTCTTT	CAIAPTGQGAGTPKAFF
TRBV29-1	few	-	TRBJ1-5	TGCAGCGTTGGTAGGGGGAGGGATCAGCCCCAGCATTTT	CSVGRGRDQPQHF
TRBV6-5	-	-	TRBJ1-1	TGTGCCAGCAGTACCCGGTTCCCGCGGAACACTGAAGCTTTCTTT	CASSTRFPRNTEAFF
TRBV4-3	-	TRBD2	TRBJ2-2	TGCGCCAGCAGCCAAGAAGGGCTAGCGGCTAACACCGGGGAGCTGTTTTTT	CASSQEGLAANTGELFF
TRBV4-2	-	-	TRBJ2-3	TGTGCCAGCAGCCAAGCCTTATTAGGCGGGGCTACAGATACGCAGTATTTT	CASSQALLGGATDTQYF
TRBV11-2	-	TRBD1	TRBJ2-7	TGTGCCAGCAGCTGGACAGGGAACGAGCAGTACTTC	CASSWTGNEQYF
TRBV7-2	-	-	TRBJ2-3	TGTGCCAGCAGCTTGGGGCTTATGGGAGATACGCAGTATTTT	CASSLGLMGDTQYF
TRBV29-1	-	TRBD1	TRBJ2-3	TGCAGCGTACAGGGGGGAACGGGCACAGATACGCAGTATTTT	CSVQGGTGTDTQYF
TRBV4-1	-	-	TRBJ1-1	TGCGCCAGCAGCCAAGACGAGGGGAACACTGAAGCTTTCTTT	CASSQDEGNTEAFF
TRBV29-1	few	-	TRBJ1-2	TGCAGCGTTGTGGGGAGACAGGCTAACTATGGCTACACCTTC	CSVVGRQANYGYTF
TRBV4-1	once	-	TRBJ2-2	TGCGCCAGCAGCCAAGAAGTCCAGGGGGAGCTGTTTTTT	CASSQEVQGELFF
TRBV18	-	TRBD2	TRBJ2-5	TGTGCCAGCTCACCATCCGGGACTAGCGGGGGAGAGACCCAGTACTTC	CASSPSGTSGGETQYF
TRBV15	-	-	TRBJ1-5	TGTGCCACCAGCAGAGTTCGTGAGAGCAATCAGCCCCAGCATTTT	CATSRVRESNQPQHF
TRBV2	few	TRBD2	TRBJ2-3	TGTGCCAGCAGTGCGTCTAGCGGGGATACAGATACGCAGTATTTT	CASSASSGDTDTQYF
TRBV30	-	TRBD2	TRBJ2-1	TGTGCCTGGAACCCCGGACTAGATGGGGGCTACAATGAGCAGTTCTTC	CAWNPGLDGGYNEQFF
TRBV29-1	-	-	TRBJ1-2	TGCAGCGCCGCAGAGGGCCCCCGTGGCTACACCTTC	CSAAEGPRGYTF
TRBV7-2	few	-	TRBJ2-7	TGTGCCAGCGGGGACCTGTACGAGCAGTACTTC	CASGDLYEQYF
TRBV9	-	TRBD1	TRBJ2-2	TGTGCCAGCGAGACCGGGACAGGAGTAACCGGGGAGCTGTTTTTT	CASETGTGVTGELFF
TRBV30	-	TRBD1	TRBJ1-1	TGTGCCTGGAGCAGACAGGGGTTAAGCACTGAAGCTTTCTTT	CAWSRQGLSTEAFF
TRBV29-1	few	-	TRBJ1-1	TGCAGCGTTGAAACTTTAGAAGCTTTCTTT	CSVETLEAFF
TRBV2	-	-	TRBJ1-5	TGTGCCAGCAAAGGGATACCTCGGGGTGGCAATCAGCCCCAGCATTTT	CASKGIPRGGNQPQHF
TRBV29-1	-	TRBD1	TRBJ1-2	TGCAGCGGGGGACAGGGGGCTTCTGGCTACACCTTC	CSGGQGASGYTF
TRBV29-1	-	-	TRBJ2-7	TGCAGCGTTGTTGGGGGGCAGTACGAGCAGTACTTC	CSVVGGQYEQYF
TRBV28	-	-	TRBJ1-2	TGTGCCAGCAGCCCCTCCCTCGAGTTGTATGGCTACACCTTC	CASSPSLELYGYTF
TRBV30	-	TRBD1	TRBJ1-3	TGTGCCTGCGGACAGGGAGGAAACACCATATATTTT	CACGQGGNTIYF
TRBV11-2	-	-	TRBJ1-2	TGTGCCAGCAGCCCCTACGACAGGACCTATGGCTACACCTTC	CASSPYDRTYGYTF
TRBV29-1	-	-	TRBJ2-1	TGCAGCGTCGGGCCCCTTGGAGTCCCGTTCAATGAGCAGTTCTTC	CSVGPLGVPFNEQFF
TRBV29-1	few	TRBD1	TRBJ1-3	TGCAGCGCCCTTCAAACAGGGGCTGGAAACACCATATATTTT	CSALQTGAGNTIYF
TRBV7-2	-	-	TRBJ1-4	TGTGCCAGCAGCTTAGTAGGGGGGCTCGCTAATGAAAAACTGTTTTTT	CASSLVGGLANEKLFF
TRBV9	-	TRBD2	TRBJ2-3	TGTGCCAGCAGCCCAAGACTAGCGGGGGGCACAGATACGCAGTATTTT	CASSPRLAGGTDTQYF
TRBV25-1	-	-	TRBJ2-7	TGTGCCAGCAGCGACACTCTCTCCTACGAGCAGTACTTC	CASSDTLSYEQYF
TRBV19	-	TRBD1	TRBJ1-5	TGTGCCAGTAGTCCGTCGGTTCAGGGGGCGGTCAATCAGCCCCAGCATTTT	CASSPSVQGAVNQPQHF
TRBV15	-	TRBD2	TRBJ2-1	TGTGCCACCAGCAGACTTAATCCGGGACTAGCCCCCAATGAGCAGTTCTTC	CATSRLNPGLAPNEQFF
TRBV29-1	few	TRBD1	TRBJ1-2	TGCAGCGTACCCAAAGGGACAGGAAATAACTATGGCTACACCTTC	CSVPKGTGNNYGYTF
TRBV5-6	-	-	TRBJ2-1	TGTGCCAGCAGCTTTGGGATGTATGAGCAGTTCTTC	CASSFGMYEQFF
TRBV5-1	-	TRBD1	TRBJ2-2	TGCGCCAGCAGCCTGGACAGGGGAAGTACCGGGGAGCTGTTTTTT	CASSLDRGSTGELFF
TRBV5-1	-	-	TRBJ2-1	TGCGCCAGCAGCCTAAGCTCCTACAATGAGCAGTTCTTC	CASSLSSYNEQFF
TRBV5-1	-	TRBD1	TRBJ2-2	TGCGCCAGCAGCCTCCGGACAGGAGAGGCCGGGGAGCTGTTTTTT	CASSLRTGEAGELFF
TRBV6-1	-	-	TRBJ2-4	TGTGCCAGCAGTCCAAGAGGGGCGGCCAAAAACATTCAGTACTTC	CASSPRGAAKNIQYF
TRBV15	-	TRBD1	TRBJ2-2	TGTGCCACCAGCAGAGAATGGAACAGGGGGGACGGGGAGCTGTTTTTT	CATSREWNRGDGELFF
TRBV19	-	-	TRBJ1-1	TGTGCCAGTAGTCCGGACAGCTATATGAACACTGAAGCTTTCTTT	CASSPDSYMNTEAFF
TRBV2	-	TRBD2	TRBJ2-1	TGTGCCAGCGGGGGGGGTACCTCCTACAATGAGCAGTTCTTC	CASGGGTSYNEQFF
TRBV4-3	-	-	TRBJ2-2	TGCGCCAGCAGCCAAGGATCTGGTCAGAACACCGGGGAGCTGTTTTTT	CASSQGSGQNTGELFF